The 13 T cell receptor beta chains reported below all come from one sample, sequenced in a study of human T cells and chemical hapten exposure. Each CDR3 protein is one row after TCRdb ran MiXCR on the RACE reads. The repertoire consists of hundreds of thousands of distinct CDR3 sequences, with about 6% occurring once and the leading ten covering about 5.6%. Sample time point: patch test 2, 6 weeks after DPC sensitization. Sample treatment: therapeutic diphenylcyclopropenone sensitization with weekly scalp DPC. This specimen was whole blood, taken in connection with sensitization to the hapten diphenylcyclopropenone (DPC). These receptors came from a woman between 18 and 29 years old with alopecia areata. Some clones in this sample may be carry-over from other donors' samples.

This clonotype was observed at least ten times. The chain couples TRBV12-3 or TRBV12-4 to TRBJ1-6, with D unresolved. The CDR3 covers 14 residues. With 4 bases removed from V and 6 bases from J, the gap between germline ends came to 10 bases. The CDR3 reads CASSSQAFNSPLHF. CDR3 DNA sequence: TGTGCCAGCAGTTCCCAAGCCTTTAATTCACCCCTCCACTTT.

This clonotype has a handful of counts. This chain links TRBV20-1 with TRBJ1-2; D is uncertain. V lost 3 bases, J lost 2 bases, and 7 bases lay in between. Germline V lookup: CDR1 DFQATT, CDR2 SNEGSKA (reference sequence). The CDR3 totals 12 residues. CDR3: CSASSTNYGYTF. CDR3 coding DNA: TGCAGTGCTAGCAGTACGAACTATGGCTACACCTTC.

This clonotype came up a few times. The CDR3 region has the DNA TGCAGTGCTAGAGATTCGTCTAGCGGGGGCTACCAAGAGACCCAGTACTTC. Its translation: CSARDSSSGGYQETQYF. The rearrangement joins TRBV20-1 to TRBJ2-5, with 10 bases that match TRBD2. The CDR3 has 17 residues. V lost 0 bases, J lost 0 bases, and 7 bases stayed unmatched. The germline gives CDR1 DFQATT, CDR2 SNEGSKA (reference sequence).

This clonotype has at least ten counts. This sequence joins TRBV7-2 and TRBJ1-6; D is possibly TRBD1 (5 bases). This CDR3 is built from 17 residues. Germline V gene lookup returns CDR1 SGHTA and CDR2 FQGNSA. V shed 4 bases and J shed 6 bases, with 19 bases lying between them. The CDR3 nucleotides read TGTGCCAGCAGCTACCCGTCCGGCTGGGGGAGTAATTCACCCCTCCACTTT. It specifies CASSYPSGWGSNSPLHF.

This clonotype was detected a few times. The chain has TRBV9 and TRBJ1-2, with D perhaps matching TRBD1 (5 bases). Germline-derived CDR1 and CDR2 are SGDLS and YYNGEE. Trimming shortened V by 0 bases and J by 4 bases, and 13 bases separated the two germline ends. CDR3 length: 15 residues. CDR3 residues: CASSVATGGSYGYTF. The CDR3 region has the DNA TGTGCCAGCAGCGTAGCTACGGGGGGAAGCTATGGCTACACCTTC.

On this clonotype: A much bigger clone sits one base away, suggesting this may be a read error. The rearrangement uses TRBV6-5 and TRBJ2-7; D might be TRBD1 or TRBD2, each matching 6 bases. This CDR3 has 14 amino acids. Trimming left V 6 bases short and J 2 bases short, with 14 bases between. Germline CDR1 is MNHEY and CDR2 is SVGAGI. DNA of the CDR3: TGTGCCAGCAGCCCCGGGGGACAAACCTACGAGCAGTACTTC. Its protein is CASSPGGQTYEQYF.

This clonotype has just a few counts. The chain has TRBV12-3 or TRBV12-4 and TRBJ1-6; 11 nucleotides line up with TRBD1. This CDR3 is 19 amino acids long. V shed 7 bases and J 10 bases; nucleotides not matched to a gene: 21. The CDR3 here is CASNQRGTGGRSSGSPLHF. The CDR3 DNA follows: TGTGCCAGCAACCAAAGAGGGACAGGGGGTCGGAGTTCTGGGTCACCCCTCCACTTT.

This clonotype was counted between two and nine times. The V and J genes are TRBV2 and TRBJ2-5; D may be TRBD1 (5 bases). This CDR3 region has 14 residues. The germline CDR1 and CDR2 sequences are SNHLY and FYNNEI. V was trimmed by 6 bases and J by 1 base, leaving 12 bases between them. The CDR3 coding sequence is TGTGCCAGCAGCTTACAGGCTCCCCAAGAGACCCAGTACTTC. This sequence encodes CASSLQAPQETQYF.

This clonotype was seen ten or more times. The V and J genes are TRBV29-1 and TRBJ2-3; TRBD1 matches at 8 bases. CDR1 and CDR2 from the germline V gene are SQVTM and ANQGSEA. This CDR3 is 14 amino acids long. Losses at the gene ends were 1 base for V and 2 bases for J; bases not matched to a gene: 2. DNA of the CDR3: TGCAGCGTTGAAGGACAGGGGCACACAGATACGCAGTATTTT. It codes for CSVEGQGHTDTQYF.

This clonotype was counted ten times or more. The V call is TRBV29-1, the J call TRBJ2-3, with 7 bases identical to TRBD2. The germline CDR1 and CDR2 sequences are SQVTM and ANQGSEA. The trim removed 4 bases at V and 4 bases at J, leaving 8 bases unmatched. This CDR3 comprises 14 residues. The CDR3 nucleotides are TGCAGCGTTGTTCTCAGCGGGGACCCAGATACGCAGTATTTT. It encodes CSVVLSGDPDTQYF.

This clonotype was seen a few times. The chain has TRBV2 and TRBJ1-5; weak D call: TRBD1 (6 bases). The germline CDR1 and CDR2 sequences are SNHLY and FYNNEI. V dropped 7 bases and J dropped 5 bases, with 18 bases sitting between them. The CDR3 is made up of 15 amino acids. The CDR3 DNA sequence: TGTGCCAGCAACTTACAGGGTCCAGGTCATCAGCCCCAGCATTTT. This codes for CASNLQGPGHQPQHF.

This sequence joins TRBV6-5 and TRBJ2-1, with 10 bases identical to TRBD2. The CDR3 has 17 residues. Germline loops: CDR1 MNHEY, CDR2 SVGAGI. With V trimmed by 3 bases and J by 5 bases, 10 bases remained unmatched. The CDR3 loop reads CASSYLAGGTLNNEQFF. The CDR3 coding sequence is TGTGCCAGCAGTTATTTAGCGGGGGGAACCCTCAACAATGAGCAGTTCTTC.

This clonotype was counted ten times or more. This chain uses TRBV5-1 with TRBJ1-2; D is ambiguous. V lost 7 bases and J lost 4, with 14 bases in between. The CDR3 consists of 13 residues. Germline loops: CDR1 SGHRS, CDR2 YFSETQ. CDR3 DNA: TGCGCCAGCGCTGCGTCAGAGTTCTATGGCTACACCTTC. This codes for CASAASEFYGYTF.